Below, 29 T cell receptor beta chains from the same sample are listed, as sequenced in a study of molecular identifiers for immune sequencing clone quantification. TCRdb processed the PCR reads anew with MiXCR; each CDR3 protein has one entry. The sample lists more than 450,000 distinct CDR3 sequences, roughly a fifth occurring once. The sequenced sample consisted of naive CD8+ T cells from blood, with Jurkat cell RNA spiked in. Subset here: FACS-sorted CD8+CD4-CCR7+CD45RA+ naive T cells. The receptors shown here come from a human donor in good health. Some libraries in this study had Jurkat cell RNA spiked in.

This clonotype was observed many times. This chain joins TRBV7-9 and TRBJ1-4; weak D call: TRBD1 (5 bases). The CDR3 runs to 15 residues. Trimming shortened V by 1 base and J by 2 bases, and 8 bases separated the two germline ends. Looked up from germline, CDR1 is SEHNR and CDR2 is FQNEAQ (reference sequence). The chain's CDR3 is CASSLVGGTNEKLFF. The CDR3 DNA is TGTGCCAGCAGCTTAGTTGGGGGGACTAATGAAAAACTGTTTTTT.

This clonotype was counted only a few times. The chain is built from TRBV7-3 and TRBJ2-1; D might be TRBD1 or TRBD2, each matching 6 bases. The CDR3 is 15 amino acids. Per germline, CDR1 SGHTA and CDR2 FQGTGA. V lost 5 bases to trimming and J lost 3 bases, with 14 bases between them. CDR3 sequence (DNA): TGTGCCAGCAGCAAGGGGGGCGGTGTCTACAATGAGCAGTTCTTC. Its translation is CASSKGGGVYNEQFF.

This clonotype was counted ten times or more. The chain combines TRBV7-2 with TRBJ1-5; D remains ambiguous. The V gene's germline CDR1 is SGHTA and CDR2 FQGNSA. The CDR3 has 13 amino acids. V was pared by 0 bases and J by 7 bases, with 7 bases between. The CDR3 loop is CASSLAGQQPQHF. The CDR3 region has the DNA TGTGCCAGCAGCTTAGCGGGTCAGCAGCCCCAGCATTTT.

This clonotype has a handful of counts. V usage is TRBV7-9 and J usage is TRBJ2-3, with D perhaps matching TRBD1 (6 bases). This CDR3 has 14 amino acids. The ends were cut back, 1 base at V and 6 bases at J, with 11 bases in the middle. Germline CDR1 and CDR2: SEHNR and FQNEAQ (reference sequence). CDR3 sequence (DNA): TGTGCCAGCAGCTTAGGGGGGCCCCTGGATACGCAGTATTTT. Protein: CASSLGGPLDTQYF. The full variable domain, with the rest looked up from reference TRBV7-9 and TRBJ2-3, is DTGVSQNPRHKITKRGQNVTFRCDPISEHNRLYWYRQTLGQGPEFLTYFQNEAQLEKSRLLSDRFSAERPKGSFSTLEIQRTEQGDSAMYLCASSLGGPLDTQYFGPGTRLTVL.

This clonotype has a handful of counts. This chain connects TRBV11-2 to TRBJ2-7; D not certain. This CDR3 comprises 16 residues. V dropped 1 base and J dropped 5 bases, with 18 bases sitting between them. Germline CDR1 reads SGHAT; CDR2 reads FQNNGV. CDR3 loop: CASSLALDGPKNEQYF. CDR3 nucleotides: TGTGCCAGCAGCTTAGCCTTAGACGGACCGAAAAACGAGCAGTACTTC.

This clonotype was seen more than once but under ten times. CDR3 loop: CASSSNWGTTEAFF. CDR3 DNA: TGTGCCAGCAGCAGCAACTGGGGAACCACTGAAGCTTTCTTT. This sequence joins TRBV28 and TRBJ1-1; D remains ambiguous. The germline gives CDR1 MDHEN, CDR2 SYDVKM. The CDR3 runs 14 residues. Trimming removed 6 bases from V and 4 bases from J, with 15 bases in between.

This clonotype was seen repeatedly, ten times or more. Written as DNA, the CDR3 is TGTGCCAGCAGCTTAGAGGATAGCAATCAGCCCCAGCATTTT. Encoded protein: CASSLEDSNQPQHF. The rearrangement links TRBV7-9 to TRBJ1-5; D is uncertain. The CDR3 sequence is 14 residues long. Germline assignment: CDR1 SEHNR and CDR2 FQNEAQ (reference sequence). V lost 1 base, J lost 0 bases, and 4 bases lay in between.

The chain employs TRBV27 and TRBJ2-3, with D perhaps TRBD1 or TRBD2 (6 bases each). The length of the CDR3 is 17 residues. Germline V gives CDR1 MNHEY, CDR2 SMNVEV (reference sequence). Trimming removed 1 base at V and 2 bases at J, with 16 bases between. The CDR3 is CASSLLSGGRATDTQYF. The CDR3 DNA follows: TGTGCCAGCAGTTTATTGTCTGGGGGGCGCGCCACAGATACGCAGTATTTT.

This chain joins TRBV30 and TRBJ2-3; 9 bases map to TRBD1. Germline CDR1 and CDR2: GTSNPN and SVGIG (reference sequence). Trimming at V came to 2 bases and at J to 2 bases, leaving 5 bases not matched to a gene. CDR3 length: 15 amino acids. CDR3 DNA sequence: TGTGCCTGGAGTCCAGGACAGGGGATCACAGATACGCAGTATTTT. Translating gives CAWSPGQGITDTQYF.

This clonotype was detected only a few times. This sequence joins TRBV30 and TRBJ2-3; 11 bases are shared with TRBD2. With V trimmed by 2 bases and J by 6 bases, 10 bases remained unmatched. The CDR3 extends over 16 amino acids. Germline CDR1 and CDR2: GTSNPN and SVGIG (reference sequence). The chain's CDR3 is CAWSPPGLADLDTQYF. CDR3 coding DNA: TGTGCCTGGAGTCCGCCGGGACTAGCGGATCTGGATACGCAGTATTTT.

The table lists this clonotype with many counts. The J gene is TRBJ2-7, the V gene TRBV20-1, with 7 nucleotides matching TRBD2. Per germline, CDR1 DFQATT and CDR2 SNEGSKA (reference sequence). V lost 6 bases to trimming and J lost 3 bases; unmatched junction nucleotides: 11. The CDR3 contains 14 residues. CDR3 protein: CSATGPGGNYEQYF. The CDR3 DNA sequence: TGCAGTGCCACCGGGCCGGGGGGAAACTACGAGCAGTACTTC.

This clonotype was observed a handful of times. This chain uses TRBV12-5 with TRBJ2-2; D call uncertain. The germline V gene has CDR1 LGHNT and CDR2 FRNRAP. The ends were cut back, 2 bases at V and 6 bases at J, with 4 bases in the middle. The CDR3 loop spans 12 amino acids. The CDR3 nucleotides are TGTGCTAGTGGTTTGCCACCCGGGGAGCTGTTTTTT. As protein: CASGLPPGELFF.

The rearrangement links TRBV5-6 to TRBJ2-3; a possible D gene is TRBD1 (5 bases). From germline, CDR1 is SGHDT and CDR2 YYEEEE. The CDR3 has 17 amino acids. The V end was cut by 2 bases, the J end by 6 bases, with 22 bases between. CDR3 region: CASSFKDEQGDLDTQYF. DNA for the CDR3: TGTGCCAGCAGCTTCAAGGACGAGCAGGGTGATCTCGATACGCAGTATTTT.

Many counts were recorded for this clonotype. The rearrangement uses TRBV28 and TRBJ2-4; D not resolved. Trimming stripped 3 bases from V and 2 bases from J, with 11 bases between. Per the germline V gene, CDR1 is MDHEN and CDR2 is SYDVKM. This CDR3 spans 15 amino acids. The CDR3 loop is CASSLLGSTKNIQYF. As DNA, the CDR3 is TGTGCCAGCAGTTTGTTGGGTTCGACCAAAAACATTCAGTACTTC.

This clonotype was counted many times. This chain uses TRBV5-1 with TRBJ1-1; possible D gene TRBD1, 5 bases. V was trimmed by 3 bases and J by 4 bases, leaving 13 bases between them. This CDR3 spans 14 amino acids. CDR1 and CDR2 (germline): SGHRS, YFSETQ. Here the CDR3 reads CASSWNTGRTEAFF. The CDR3 DNA follows: TGCGCCAGCAGCTGGAACACAGGTCGCACTGAAGCTTTCTTT.

Regarding this clonotype: Its ends do not fully match the called genes, so a read error is possible. V gene TRBV28 combines with J gene TRBJ1-1; 8 nucleotides match TRBD1. Germline CDR1 and CDR2: MDHEN and SYDVKM. The CDR3 is 14 residues long. The CDR3 DNA reads as TGTGCCAGCAGCTTCAGGGGGCTGAGCACTGAAGCTTGCTTT. Its protein is CASSFRGLSTEACF.

Points on this clonotype: One base away lies a much larger clone, so this may be a sequencing read error. The chain recombines TRBV6-5 with TRBJ2-7, with D tentatively TRBD1 (6 bases). The germline CDR1 and CDR2 sequences are MNHEY and SVGAGI. Trimming removed 2 bases at V and 2 bases at J, with 13 bases between. This CDR3 region has 15 residues. The CDR3, as DNA: TGTGCCAGCAGTTACCCGACGGCAGGGGCCTACGAGCAGTACTTC. Residues: CASSYPTAGAYEQYF.

The chain links TRBV4-3 to TRBJ2-7, with TRBD2 matching 8 bases. Unmatched junction bases numbered 18, after V lost 4 bases and J lost 7 bases. This CDR3 comprises 17 residues. The V gene's germline CDR1 is LGHNA and CDR2 YSLEER. This CDR3 is CASSLNLPREGIEEQYF. The CDR3 region has the DNA TGCGCCAGCAGCCTAAACCTACCCCGGGAGGGGATTGAGGAGCAGTACTTC.

This clonotype was seen ten or more times. The chain couples TRBV4-3 to TRBJ1-2, with 8 bases identical to TRBD1. Germline assignment: CDR1 LGHNA and CDR2 YSLEER. V shed 0 bases, J shed 3 bases, and the junction held 6 bases outside the gene matches. CDR3 size: 16 residues. In DNA form, the CDR3 reads TGCGCCAGCAGCCAAGAGTTTGACAGGGGCGACTATGGCTACACCTTC. This encodes CASSQEFDRGDYGYTF.

Points on this clonotype: The CDR3 ends on some other residue instead of the conserved phenylalanine or tryptophan, so this is likely a read error. This sequence joins TRBV15 and TRBJ2-2, with 7 bases that match TRBD1. The V segment lost 5 bases and the J segment 4 bases; nucleotides outside the gene matches: 4. In germline, CDR1 is LNHNV, CDR2 YYDKDF (reference sequence). This CDR3 is 14 amino acids long. The CDR3 loop is CATSRGQSTGELFL. In nucleotides, the CDR3 is TGTGCCACCAGCCGGGGACAGTCCACCGGGGAGCTGTTTCTT.

Worth noting for this clonotype: A much larger clone lies a single base off, so this may be a read error. The chain combines TRBV5-1 with TRBJ1-4; D may be TRBD1 (6 bases). Germline CDR1 reads SGHRS; CDR2 reads YFSETQ. Trimming shortened V by 0 bases and J by 12 bases, and 9 bases separated the two germline ends. The CDR3 spans 12 residues. The CDR3 sequence is CASSLDGQQLFF. In DNA, the CDR3 is TGCGCCAGCAGCTTGGATGGACAGCAACTGTTTTTT. The full variable domain, completed using reference TRBV5-1 and TRBJ1-4, is KAGVTQTPRYLIKTRGQQVTLSCSPISGHRSVSWYQQTPGQGLQFLFEYFSETQRNKGNFPGRFSGRQFSNSRSEMNVSTLELGDSALYLCASSLDGQQLFFGSGTQLSVL.

V usage is TRBV3-1 and J usage is TRBJ2-3, with 8 bases identical to TRBD2. Germline trimming cut 0 bases from V and 8 bases from J; bases unmatched to any gene: 7. The CDR3 totals 15 residues. CDR1 is LGHDT, CDR2 YNNKEL, per germline (reference sequence). For the CDR3, the DNA is TGTGCCAGCAGCCAAGATGACGGGGGGGCGGCTACGCAGTATTTT. This codes for CASSQDDGGAATQYF.

The J gene is TRBJ2-7, the V gene TRBV5-6; 7 bases are a match to TRBD2. The CDR3 runs to 14 residues. V was clipped by 1 base and J by 2 bases; unmatched bases: 3. Germline V gene sequence: CDR1 SGHDT, CDR2 YYEEEE. In nucleotides, the CDR3 is TGTGCCAGCAGCTTGAGCGGGAACACCTACGAGCAGTACTTC. It encodes CASSLSGNTYEQYF.

A few counts support this clonotype. The J gene is TRBJ1-2, the V gene TRBV20-1; D not certain. The germline CDR1 and CDR2 sequences are DFQATT and SNEGSKA (reference sequence). The length of the CDR3 is 12 residues. V was cut by 5 bases and J by 0 bases, with 7 bases left in between. This chain's CDR3 is CSAGGSNYGYTF. In nucleotides, the CDR3 is TGCAGTGCTGGAGGGTCTAACTATGGCTACACCTTC.

This clonotype showed up many times. The CDR3 DNA sequence: TGTGCCAGCAGTAAATACGGCCTGGGCACAAACACGGATACGCAGTATTTT. Protein: CASSKYGLGTNTDTQYF. V gene TRBV7-3 combines with J gene TRBJ2-3, with no clear D. V gave up 6 bases and J gave up 6 bases, with 25 bases separating them. This CDR3 spans 17 amino acids. In germline, CDR1 is SGHTA, CDR2 FQGTGA.

Of note for this clonotype: Just one base apart from a much larger clone, this may be a read error. The V gene is TRBV11-2, the J gene TRBJ1-1, with D possibly being TRBD1 (5 bases). The CDR3 length is 17 residues. The germline V gene has CDR1 SGHAT and CDR2 FQNNGV. The CDR3 region is CASSSPAPGTKGTEASF. The CDR3 DNA reads TGTGCCAGCAGCTCGCCTGCCCCGGGGACGAAGGGCACTGAAGCTTCCTTT. The full variable domain, rest sourced from reference TRBV11-2 and TRBJ1-1, is EAGVAQSPRYKIIEKRQSVAFWCNPISGHATLYWYQQILGQGPKLLIQFQNNGVVDDSQLPKDRFSAERLKGVDSTLKIQPAKLEDSAVYLCASSSPAPGTKGTEASFGQGTRLTVV.

This clonotype was observed at least ten times. The gene calls are TRBV20-1 and TRBJ1-4, with 10 bases aligning to TRBD1. V lost 6 bases, J lost 7 bases, and 2 bases stayed unmatched. The CDR3 contains 12 residues. CDR1 DFQATT and CDR2 SNEGSKA come from the germline V gene (reference sequence). The CDR3 nucleotides read TGCAGTGCGGGACAGGGGTCTGAAAAACTGTTTTTT. Translating it yields CSAGQGSEKLFF.

As concerns this clonotype: A far larger clone is one nucleotide away, so this likely arose from a read error. The chain joins TRBV5-8 to TRBJ1-1; no definite D call. CDR1 and CDR2 (germline): SGHTS, YDEGEE. This CDR3 has 11 amino acids. Here the CDR3 reads CAGSQNTEAFF. The CDR3 nucleotides are TGTGCCGGCAGCCAGAACACTGAAGCTTTCTTT.

This clonotype showed up many times. V usage is TRBV4-1 and J usage is TRBJ2-7, with D possibly TRBD2 on 6 matching bases. CDR3 length: 15 amino acids. V dropped 0 bases and J dropped 5 bases, with 14 bases sitting between them. Germline lookup yields CDR1 MGHRA and CDR2 YSYEKL. The CDR3 DNA reads as TGCGCCAGCAGCCAAGATCTATCCCCGGGGGACGAGCAGTACTTC. This translates into CASSQDLSPGDEQYF.